This entry features one T cell receptor beta chain sequence. Its antigen remains unidentified. This record belongs to a study of cytomegalovirus exposure and HLA in healthy donors. Germline V gene data show CDR1 as SGHDT and CDR2 as YYEEEE. V was pared by 3 bases and J by 8 bases, with 21 bases between. The CDR3 runs to 16 residues. The PCR ran on 60 Vbeta and 13 Jbeta primers. The repertoire was sequenced with immunoSEQ multiplex PCR; TCRdb's copy has only in-frame clones and lacks some. The sample yields 150,000 or so clones, under 85% seen once. Findings and caveats of the study: Sequencing artifact likely explains a cluster of highly shared sequence variants. What TCR beta sequences reportedly achieved was accurate prediction of HLA-A and HLA-B alleles in most subjects. Confirmation was obtained in vitro that a few CMV-associated chains are specific for CMV antigens.

Sequencing was carried out using PBMCs. This sequence was found in a man in his forties or fifties in good health and CMV-seropositive. The chain combines TRBV5-6 with TRBJ2-1; perhaps TRBD2 as D (5 bases). CDR3 sequence (DNA): TGTGCCAGCAGCTACCCATCGGCTGGCCGGGATGATGAGCAGTTCTTC. It is translated as CASSYPSAGRDDEQFF.